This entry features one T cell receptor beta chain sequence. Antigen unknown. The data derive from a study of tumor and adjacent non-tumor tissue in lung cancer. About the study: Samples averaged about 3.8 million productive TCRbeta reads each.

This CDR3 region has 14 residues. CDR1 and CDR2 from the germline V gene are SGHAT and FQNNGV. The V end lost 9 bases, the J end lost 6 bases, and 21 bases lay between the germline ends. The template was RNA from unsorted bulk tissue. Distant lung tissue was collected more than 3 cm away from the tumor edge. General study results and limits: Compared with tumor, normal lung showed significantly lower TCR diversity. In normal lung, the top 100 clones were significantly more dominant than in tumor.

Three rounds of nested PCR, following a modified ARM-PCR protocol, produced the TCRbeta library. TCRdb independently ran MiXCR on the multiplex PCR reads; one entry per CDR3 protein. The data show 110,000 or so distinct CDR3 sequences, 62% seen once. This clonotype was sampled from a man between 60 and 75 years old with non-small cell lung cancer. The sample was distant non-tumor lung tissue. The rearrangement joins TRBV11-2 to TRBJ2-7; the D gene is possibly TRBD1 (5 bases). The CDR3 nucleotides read TGTGCCAGTTGCTTAGAAGGGGCCAAATCCGAGCAGTACTTC. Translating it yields CASCLEGAKSEQYF.